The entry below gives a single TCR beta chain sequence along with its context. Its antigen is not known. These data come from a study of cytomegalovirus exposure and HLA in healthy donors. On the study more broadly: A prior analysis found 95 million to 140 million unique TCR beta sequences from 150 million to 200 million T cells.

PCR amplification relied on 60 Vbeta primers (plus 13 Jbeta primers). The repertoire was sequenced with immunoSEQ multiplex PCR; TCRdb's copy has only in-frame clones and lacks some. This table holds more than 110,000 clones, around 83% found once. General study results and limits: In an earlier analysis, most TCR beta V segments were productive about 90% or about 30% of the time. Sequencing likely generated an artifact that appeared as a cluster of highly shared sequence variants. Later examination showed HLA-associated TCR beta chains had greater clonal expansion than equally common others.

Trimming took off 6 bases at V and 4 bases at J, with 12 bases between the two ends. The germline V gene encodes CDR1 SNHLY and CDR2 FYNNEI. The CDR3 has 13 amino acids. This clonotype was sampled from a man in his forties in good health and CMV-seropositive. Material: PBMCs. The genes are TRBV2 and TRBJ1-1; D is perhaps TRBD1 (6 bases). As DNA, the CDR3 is TGTGCCAGCAGCGAAACAGGGTTCACTGAAGCTTTCTTT. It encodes CASSETGFTEAFF.